This T cell receptor beta chain is from a study of early stage breast cancer tumors. General study results and limits: Commonly generated sequences made up most enriched TCRB sequences shared between patients. Compared with adjacent normal breast, tumors showed approximately 2.5-fold denser, more clonal T cells.

The adjacent normal breast tissue was taken about 1.8-4 cm from the tumor. With regard to this clone: The antigen is undetermined.

Produced via immunoSEQ multiplex PCR; TCRdb's table is partial and in-frame only. The sample lists 10,000 or so clones; under 80% were seen once. V shed 1 base and J shed 5 bases, with 11 bases lying between them. Germline CDR1 SGHRS, CDR2 YFSETQ. This CDR3 region has 14 residues. The rearrangement joins TRBV5-1 to TRBJ2-3, with D possibly being TRBD2 (6 bases). The source is a person aged 40-50 years with breast cancer. The source material was normal breast tissue next to the tumor. CDR3 coding DNA: TGCGCCAGCAGCTTGACTAGCTTTAAAGATACGCAGTATTTT. Its protein is CASSLTSFKDTQYF.